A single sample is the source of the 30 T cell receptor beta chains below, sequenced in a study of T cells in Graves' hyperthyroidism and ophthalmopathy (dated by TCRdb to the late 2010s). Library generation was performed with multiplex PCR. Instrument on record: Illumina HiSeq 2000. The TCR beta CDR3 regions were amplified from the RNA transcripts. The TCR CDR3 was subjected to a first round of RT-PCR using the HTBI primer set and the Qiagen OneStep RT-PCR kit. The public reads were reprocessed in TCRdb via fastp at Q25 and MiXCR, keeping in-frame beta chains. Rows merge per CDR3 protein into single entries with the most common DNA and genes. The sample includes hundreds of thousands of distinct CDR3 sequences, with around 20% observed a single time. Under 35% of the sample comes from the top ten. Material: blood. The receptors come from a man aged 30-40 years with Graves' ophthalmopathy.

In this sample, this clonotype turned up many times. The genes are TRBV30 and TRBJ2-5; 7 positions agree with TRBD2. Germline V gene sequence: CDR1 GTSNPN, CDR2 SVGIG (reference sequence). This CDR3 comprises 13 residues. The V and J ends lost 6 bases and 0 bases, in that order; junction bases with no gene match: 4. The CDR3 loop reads CACDGTNQETQYF. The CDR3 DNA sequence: TGTGCCTGCGACGGGACTAACCAAGAGACCCAGTACTTC. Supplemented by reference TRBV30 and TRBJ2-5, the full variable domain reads SQTIHQWPATLVQPVGSPLSLECTVEGTSNPNLYWYRQAAGRGLQLLFYSVGIGQISSEVPQNLSASRPQDRQFILSSKKLLLSDSGFYLCACDGTNQETQYFGPGTRLLVL.

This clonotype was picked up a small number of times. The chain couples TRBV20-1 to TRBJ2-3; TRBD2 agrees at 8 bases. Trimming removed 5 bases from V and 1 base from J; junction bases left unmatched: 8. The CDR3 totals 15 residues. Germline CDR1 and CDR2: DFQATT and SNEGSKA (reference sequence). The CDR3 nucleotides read TGCAGTGCTTCCGGGGGGGGGGCCGGCACAGATACGCAGTATTTT. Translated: CSASGGGAGTDTQYF.

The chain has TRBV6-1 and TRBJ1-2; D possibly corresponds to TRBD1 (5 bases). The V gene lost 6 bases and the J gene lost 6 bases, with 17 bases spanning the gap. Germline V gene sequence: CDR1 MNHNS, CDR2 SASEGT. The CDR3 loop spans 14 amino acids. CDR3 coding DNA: TGTGCCAGCAGCCCCTATGGGGGAGGGAATGGCTACACCTTC. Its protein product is CASSPYGGGNGYTF.

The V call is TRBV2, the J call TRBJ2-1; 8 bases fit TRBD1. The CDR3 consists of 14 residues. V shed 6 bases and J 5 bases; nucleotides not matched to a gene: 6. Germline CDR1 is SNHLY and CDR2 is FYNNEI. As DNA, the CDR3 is TGTGCCAGCAGCGGAAGGACAGGGAACAATGAGCAGTTCTTC. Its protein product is CASSGRTGNNEQFF.

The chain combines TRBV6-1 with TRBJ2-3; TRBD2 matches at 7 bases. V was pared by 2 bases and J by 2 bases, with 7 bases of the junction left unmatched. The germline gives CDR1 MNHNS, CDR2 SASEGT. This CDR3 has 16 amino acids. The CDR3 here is CASSEISGDPTDTQYF. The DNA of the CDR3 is TGTGCCAGCAGTGAAATCAGCGGGGACCCCACAGATACGCAGTATTTT.

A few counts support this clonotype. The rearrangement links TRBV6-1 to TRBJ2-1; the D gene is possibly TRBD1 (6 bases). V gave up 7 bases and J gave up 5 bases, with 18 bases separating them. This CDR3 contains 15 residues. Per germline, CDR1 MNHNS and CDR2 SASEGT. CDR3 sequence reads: CASTRHSGQHNEQFF. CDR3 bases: TGTGCCAGCACCCGACATTCAGGACAGCACAATGAGCAGTTCTTC.

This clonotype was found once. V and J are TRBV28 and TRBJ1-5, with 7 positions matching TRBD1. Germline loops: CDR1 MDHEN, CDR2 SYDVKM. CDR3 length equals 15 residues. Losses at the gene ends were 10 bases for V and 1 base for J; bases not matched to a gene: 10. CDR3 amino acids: CANNPQGSSNQPQHF. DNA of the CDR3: TGTGCCAACAATCCACAGGGGTCGAGCAATCAGCCCCAGCATTTT.

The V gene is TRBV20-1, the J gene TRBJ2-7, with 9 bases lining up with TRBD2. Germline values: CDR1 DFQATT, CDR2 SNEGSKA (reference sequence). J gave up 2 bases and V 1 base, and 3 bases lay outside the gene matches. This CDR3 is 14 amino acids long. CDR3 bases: TGCAGTGCTAGAGGTAGCGGGAGCCCCTACGAGCAGTACTTC. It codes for CSARGSGSPYEQYF.

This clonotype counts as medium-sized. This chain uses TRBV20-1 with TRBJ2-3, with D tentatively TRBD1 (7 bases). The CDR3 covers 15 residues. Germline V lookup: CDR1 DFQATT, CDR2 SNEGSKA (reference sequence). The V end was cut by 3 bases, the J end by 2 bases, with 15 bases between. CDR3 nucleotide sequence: TGCAGTGCTAGGGAGGGAGACAGGGACACAGATACGCAGTATTTT. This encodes CSAREGDRDTDTQYF.

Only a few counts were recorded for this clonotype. For the CDR3, the DNA is TGTGCCAGCCTTAGCGGGAGCTACTACAATGAGCAGTTCTTC. The encoded protein is CASLSGSYYNEQFF. V is TRBV28 and J is TRBJ2-1; 9 nucleotides align to TRBD2. CDR1 MDHEN and CDR2 SYDVKM come from the germline V gene. After removal of 8 bases from V and 3 bases from J, the junction contained 5 bases not matched to a gene. The CDR3 totals 14 residues.

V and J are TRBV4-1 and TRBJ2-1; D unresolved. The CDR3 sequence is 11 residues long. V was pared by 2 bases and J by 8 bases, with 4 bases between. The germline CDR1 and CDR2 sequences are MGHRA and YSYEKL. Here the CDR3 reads CASSQSYEQFF. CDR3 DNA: TGCGCCAGCAGCCAATCATATGAGCAGTTCTTC.

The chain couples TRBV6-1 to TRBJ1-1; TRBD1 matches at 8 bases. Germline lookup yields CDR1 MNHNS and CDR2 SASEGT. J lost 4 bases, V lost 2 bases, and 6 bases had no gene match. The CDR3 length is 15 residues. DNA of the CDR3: TGTGCCAGCAGTGAACCACCAGACAGGGGCACTGAAGCTTTCTTT. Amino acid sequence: CASSEPPDRGTEAFF.

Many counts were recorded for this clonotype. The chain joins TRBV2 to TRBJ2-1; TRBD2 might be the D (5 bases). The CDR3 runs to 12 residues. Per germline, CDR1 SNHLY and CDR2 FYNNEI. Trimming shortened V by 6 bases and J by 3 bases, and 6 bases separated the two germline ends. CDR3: CASSGDYNEQFF. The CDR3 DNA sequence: TGTGCCAGCAGCGGGGACTACAATGAGCAGTTCTTC.

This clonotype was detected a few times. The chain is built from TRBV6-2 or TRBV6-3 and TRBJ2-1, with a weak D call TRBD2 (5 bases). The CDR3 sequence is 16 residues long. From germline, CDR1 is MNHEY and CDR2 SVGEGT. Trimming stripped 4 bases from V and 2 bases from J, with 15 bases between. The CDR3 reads CASSLTKRFPYNEQFF. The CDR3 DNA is TGTGCCAGCAGTTTGACGAAGCGGTTCCCCTACAATGAGCAGTTCTTC.

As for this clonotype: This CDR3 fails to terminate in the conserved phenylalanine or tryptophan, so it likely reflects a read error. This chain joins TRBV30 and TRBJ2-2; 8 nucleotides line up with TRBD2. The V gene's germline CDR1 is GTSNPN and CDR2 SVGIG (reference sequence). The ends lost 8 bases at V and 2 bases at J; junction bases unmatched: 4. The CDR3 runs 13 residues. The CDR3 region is CARAGGNTGELFS. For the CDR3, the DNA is TGTGCCCGGGCGGGGGGCAACACCGGGGAGCTGTTTTCT.

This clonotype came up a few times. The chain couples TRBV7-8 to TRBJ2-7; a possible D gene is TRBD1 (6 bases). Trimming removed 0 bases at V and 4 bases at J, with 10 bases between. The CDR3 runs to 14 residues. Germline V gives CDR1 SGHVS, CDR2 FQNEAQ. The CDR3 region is CASSLAPDRYEQYF. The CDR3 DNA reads TGTGCCAGCAGCTTAGCGCCAGACAGGTACGAGCAGTACTTC. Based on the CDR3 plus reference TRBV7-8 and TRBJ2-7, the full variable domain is GAGVSQSPRYKVAKRGQDVALRCDPISGHVSLFWYQQALGQGPEFLTYFQNEAQLDKSGLPSDRFFAERPEGSVSTLKIQRTQQEDSAVYLCASSLAPDRYEQYFGPGTRLTVT.

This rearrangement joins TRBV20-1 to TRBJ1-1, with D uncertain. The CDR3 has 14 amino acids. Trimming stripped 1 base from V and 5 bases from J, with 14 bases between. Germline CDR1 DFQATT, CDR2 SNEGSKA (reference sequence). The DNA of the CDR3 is TGCAGTGCTAGAGCCGGCGCACCTGGGACTGAAGCTTTCTTT. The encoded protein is CSARAGAPGTEAFF.

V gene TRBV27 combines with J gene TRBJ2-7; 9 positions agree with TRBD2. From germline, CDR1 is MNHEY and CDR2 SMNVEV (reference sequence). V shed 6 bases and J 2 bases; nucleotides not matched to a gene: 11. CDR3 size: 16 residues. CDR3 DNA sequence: TGTGCCAGCAGACAGAAGGGACTAGCCGCCACCTACGAGCAGTACTTC. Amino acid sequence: CASRQKGLAATYEQYF.

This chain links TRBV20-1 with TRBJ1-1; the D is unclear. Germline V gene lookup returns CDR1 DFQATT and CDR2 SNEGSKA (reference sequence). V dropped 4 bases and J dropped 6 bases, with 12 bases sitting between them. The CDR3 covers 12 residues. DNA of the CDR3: TGCAGTGCTACCGAGGACCCAGCTGAAGCTTTCTTT. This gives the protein CSATEDPAEAFF.

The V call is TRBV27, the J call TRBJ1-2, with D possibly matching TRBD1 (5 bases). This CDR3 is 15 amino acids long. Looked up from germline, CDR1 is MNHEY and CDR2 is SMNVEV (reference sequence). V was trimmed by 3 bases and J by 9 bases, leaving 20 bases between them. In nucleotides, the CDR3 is TGTGCCAGCAGTTTGCAGGGAGGACTAAAAAGCAGCTACACCTTC. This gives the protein CASSLQGGLKSSYTF.

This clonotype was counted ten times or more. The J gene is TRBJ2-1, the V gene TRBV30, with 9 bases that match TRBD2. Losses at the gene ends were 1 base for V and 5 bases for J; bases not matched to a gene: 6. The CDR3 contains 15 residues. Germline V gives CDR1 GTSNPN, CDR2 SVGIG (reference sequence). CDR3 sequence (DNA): TGTGCCTGGAGTGCGAAAGCGGGAGGACACAATGAGCAGTTCTTC. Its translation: CAWSAKAGGHNEQFF.

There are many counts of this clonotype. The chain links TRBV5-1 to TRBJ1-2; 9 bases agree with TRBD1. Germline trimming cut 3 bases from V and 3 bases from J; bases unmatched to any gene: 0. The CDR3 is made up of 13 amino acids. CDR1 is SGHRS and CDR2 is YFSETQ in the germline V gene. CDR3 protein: CASSWDRDYGYTF. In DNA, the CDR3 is TGCGCCAGCAGCTGGGACAGGGACTATGGCTACACCTTC.

The CDR3 DNA is TGCAGTGCCCCGGACAGGACCGCAACTAATGAAAAACTGTTTTTT. Translation gives CSAPDRTATNEKLFF. The chain couples TRBV20-1 to TRBJ1-4, with TRBD1 matching over 7 bases. The CDR3 is 15 residues long. With 6 bases clipped from V and 0 bases from J, the junction kept 7 bases outside the gene matches. Germline V CDR1 and CDR2: DFQATT, SNEGSKA (reference sequence).

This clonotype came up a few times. Here the CDR3 DNA reads TGTGCCAGCAGCTCAGCTAGCGGGAGGGCCCCCACCGAGACCCAGTACTTC. Its protein product is CASSSASGRAPTETQYF. The chain links TRBV3-1 to TRBJ2-5; 12 nucleotides line up with TRBD2. This CDR3 has 17 amino acids. V lost 5 bases and J lost 5; bases outside the gene matches: 12. Germline V lookup: CDR1 LGHDT, CDR2 YNNKEL (reference sequence).

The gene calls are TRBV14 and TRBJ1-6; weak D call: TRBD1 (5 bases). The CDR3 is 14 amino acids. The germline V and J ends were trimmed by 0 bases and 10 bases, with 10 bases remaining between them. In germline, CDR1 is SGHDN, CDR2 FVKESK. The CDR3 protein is CASSQDIWTSPLHF. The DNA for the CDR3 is TGTGCCAGCAGCCAAGACATTTGGACATCACCCCTCCACTTT.

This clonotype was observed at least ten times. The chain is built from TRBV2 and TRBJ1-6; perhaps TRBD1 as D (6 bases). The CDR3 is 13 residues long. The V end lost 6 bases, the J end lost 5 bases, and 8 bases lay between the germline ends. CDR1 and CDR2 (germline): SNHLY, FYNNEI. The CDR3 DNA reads TGTGCCAGCAGGGACAGTAATAATTCACCCCTCCACTTT. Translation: CASRDSNNSPLHF.

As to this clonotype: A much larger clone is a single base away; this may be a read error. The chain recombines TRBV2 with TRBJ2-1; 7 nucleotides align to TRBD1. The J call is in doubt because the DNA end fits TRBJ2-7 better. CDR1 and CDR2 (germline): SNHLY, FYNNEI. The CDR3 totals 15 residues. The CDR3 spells CASSLRQGTYNEQYF. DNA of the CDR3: TGTGCCAGCAGCCTGCGACAGGGTACCTACAATGAGCAGTACTTC.

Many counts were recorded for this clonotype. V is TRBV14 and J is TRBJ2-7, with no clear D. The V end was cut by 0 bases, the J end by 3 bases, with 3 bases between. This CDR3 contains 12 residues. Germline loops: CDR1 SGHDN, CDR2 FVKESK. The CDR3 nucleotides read TGTGCCAGCAGCCAAGATAACTACGAGCAGTACTTC. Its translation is CASSQDNYEQYF.

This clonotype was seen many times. As DNA, the CDR3 is TGTGCCAGCAGTGAAGTAACGACTAGCGGGTTCTACGAGCAGTACTTC. Translated, it gives CASSEVTTSGFYEQYF. V is TRBV6-1 and J is TRBJ2-7; 10 positions match TRBD2. The CDR3 length is 16 residues. With V trimmed by 1 base and J by 3 bases, 6 bases remained unmatched. Germline loops: CDR1 MNHNS, CDR2 SASEGT.

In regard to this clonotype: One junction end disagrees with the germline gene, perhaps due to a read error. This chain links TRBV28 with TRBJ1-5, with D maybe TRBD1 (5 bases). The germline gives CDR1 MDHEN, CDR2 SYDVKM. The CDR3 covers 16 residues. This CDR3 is CASSLAQDSTNQSQHF. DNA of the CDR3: TGTGCCAGCAGTTTAGCGCAAGACAGTACGAATCAGTCCCAGCATTTT. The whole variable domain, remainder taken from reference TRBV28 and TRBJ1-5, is DVKVTQSSRYLVKRTGEKVFLECVQDMDHENMFWYRQDPGLGLRLIYFSYDVKMKEKGDIPEGYSVSREKKERFSLILESASTNQTSMYLCASSLAQDSTNQSQHFGDGTRLSIL.